The 7 T cell receptor beta chains below all came from one sample that was sequenced in a study of blood T cell repertoires in COVID-19. Only in-frame clones appear in the TCRdb table, and some are missing; sequencing was by immunoSEQ multiplex PCR. This table holds around 77,000 clones, roughly 87% found once. Sequencing was carried out using peripheral blood. The receptors shown here come from a human donor in a cohort sampled during active COVID-19.

V and J are TRBV5-6 and TRBJ1-1; no clear D. The CDR3 loop spans 12 amino acids. Trimming pared 0 bases from V and 4 bases from J, leaving 4 bases between. Germline CDR1 reads SGHDT; CDR2 reads YYEEEE. CDR3 amino acids: CASSLVSTEAFF. The CDR3 DNA follows: TGTGCCAGCAGCTTGGTCAGCACTGAAGCTTTCTTT.

This clone was seen a few times. The chain recombines TRBV29-1 with TRBJ1-2; TRBD1 matches 7 bases. The CDR3 length is 12 residues. The V and J ends lost 6 bases and 8 bases, in that order; junction bases with no gene match: 9. CDR1 is SQVTM, CDR2 ANQGSEA, per germline. The CDR3 loop is CSVDRDVRGYTF. In DNA form, the CDR3 reads TGCAGCGTCGACAGGGATGTGCGGGGCTACACCTTC.

The chain joins TRBV19 to TRBJ2-7, with 7 bases that match TRBD1. The V gene end was trimmed by 3 bases and the J gene end by 6 bases; junction bases not matched to a gene: 11. Per germline, CDR1 LNHDA and CDR2 SQIVND (reference sequence). The CDR3 loop spans 15 amino acids. This chain's CDR3 is CASSISPGQRREQYF. In DNA form, the CDR3 reads TGTGCCAGTAGTATTTCCCCGGGACAGCGGCGCGAGCAGTACTTC.

V is TRBV27 and J is TRBJ1-1; 10 nucleotides agree with TRBD1. V gave up 5 bases and J gave up 6 bases; unmatched junction bases: 9. The length of the CDR3 is 15 residues. CDR1 MNHEY and CDR2 SMNVEV come from the germline V gene (reference sequence). CDR3 in amino acids: CASSARDRGFSEAFF. In DNA form, the CDR3 reads TGTGCCAGCAGTGCACGGGACAGGGGATTCTCTGAAGCTTTCTTT.

The chain links TRBV7-2 to TRBJ1-6, with 7 bases fitting TRBD1. Germline assignment: CDR1 SGHTA and CDR2 FQGNSA. The length of the CDR3 is 15 residues. V was clipped by 3 bases and J by 6 bases; unmatched bases: 5. The chain's CDR3 is CASSFRQGGNSPLHF. In DNA, the CDR3 is TGTGCCAGCAGCTTCCGACAGGGAGGTAATTCACCCCTCCACTTT.

The chain combines TRBV7-9 with TRBJ2-7; 9 bases align to TRBD2. From germline, CDR1 is SEHNR and CDR2 FQNEAQ (reference sequence). The V and J ends lost 4 bases and 5 bases, in that order; junction bases with no gene match: 12. This CDR3 spans 16 amino acids. CDR3 DNA: TGTGCCAGCAGCTCGACCTCGGTAGCGGGGGCCCACGAGCAGTACTTC. The encoded protein is CASSSTSVAGAHEQYF. Full variable domain (remainder filled in from reference TRBV7-9 and TRBJ2-7): DTGVSQNPRHKITKRGQNVTFRCDPISEHNRLYWYRQTLGQGPEFLTYFQNEAQLEKSRLLSDRFSAERPKGSFSTLEIQRTEQGDSAMYLCASSSTSVAGAHEQYFGPGTRLTVT.

The chain uses TRBV19 and TRBJ1-2, with 7 bases aligning to TRBD1. The V and J ends lost 4 bases and 4 bases, in that order; junction bases with no gene match: 9. The CDR3 runs 15 residues. Germline CDR1 and CDR2: LNHDA and SQIVND (reference sequence). The CDR3 coding sequence is TGTGCCAGTAGTACCCCCTCGACAGGGAGCTATGGCTACACCTTC. Residues: CASSTPSTGSYGYTF.